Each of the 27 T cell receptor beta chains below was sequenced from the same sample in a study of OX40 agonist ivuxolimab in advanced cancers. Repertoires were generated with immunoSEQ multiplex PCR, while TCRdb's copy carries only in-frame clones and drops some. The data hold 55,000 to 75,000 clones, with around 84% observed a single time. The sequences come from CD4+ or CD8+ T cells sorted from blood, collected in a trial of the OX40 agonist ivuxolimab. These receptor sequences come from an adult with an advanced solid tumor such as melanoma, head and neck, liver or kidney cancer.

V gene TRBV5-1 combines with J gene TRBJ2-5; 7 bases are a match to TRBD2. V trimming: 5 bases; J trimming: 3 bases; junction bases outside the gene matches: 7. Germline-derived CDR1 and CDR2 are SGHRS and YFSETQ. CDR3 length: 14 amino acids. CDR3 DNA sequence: TGCGCCAGCAGACAACGGGAGGATAAAGAGACCCAGTACTTC. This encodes CASRQREDKETQYF.

The CDR3 DNA sequence: TGTGCCAGCAGCCAAGATCAACAGCCTTACGGCTACACCTTC. Translating it yields CASSQDQQPYGYTF. This chain connects TRBV4-2 to TRBJ1-2; no definite D call. The length of the CDR3 is 14 residues. The V gene's germline CDR1 is LGHNA and CDR2 YNFKEQ. V gave up 0 bases and J gave up 8 bases, with 13 bases separating them.

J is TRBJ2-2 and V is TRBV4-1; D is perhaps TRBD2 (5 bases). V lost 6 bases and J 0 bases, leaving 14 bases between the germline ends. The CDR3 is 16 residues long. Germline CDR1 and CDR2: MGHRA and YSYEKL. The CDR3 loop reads CASREEAAANTGELFF. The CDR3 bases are TGCGCCAGCAGGGAAGAGGCAGCGGCGAACACCGGGGAGCTGTTTTTT.

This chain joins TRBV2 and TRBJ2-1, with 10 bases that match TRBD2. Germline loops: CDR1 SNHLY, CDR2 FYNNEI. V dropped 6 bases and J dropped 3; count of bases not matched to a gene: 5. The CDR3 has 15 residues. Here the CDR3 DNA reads TGTGCCAGCAGATACGGGACTAGCGACTACAATGAGCAGTTCTTC. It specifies CASRYGTSDYNEQFF.

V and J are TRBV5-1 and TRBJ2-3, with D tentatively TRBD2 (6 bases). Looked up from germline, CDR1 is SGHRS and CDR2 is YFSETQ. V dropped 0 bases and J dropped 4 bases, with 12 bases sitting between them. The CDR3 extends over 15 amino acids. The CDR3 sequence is CASSLEAGFADTQYF. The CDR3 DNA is TGCGCCAGCAGCTTGGAAGCGGGTTTCGCAGATACGCAGTATTTT.

CDR3 in DNA: TGTGCCAGCAGCCCTTACGCCGGGGAGCTGTTTTTT. Residues: CASSPYAGELFF. This chain links TRBV7-2 with TRBJ2-2; D unclear. The CDR3 has 12 residues. CDR1 and CDR2 from the germline V gene are SGHTA and FQGNSA. V lost 5 bases to trimming and J lost 6 bases, with 7 bases between them.

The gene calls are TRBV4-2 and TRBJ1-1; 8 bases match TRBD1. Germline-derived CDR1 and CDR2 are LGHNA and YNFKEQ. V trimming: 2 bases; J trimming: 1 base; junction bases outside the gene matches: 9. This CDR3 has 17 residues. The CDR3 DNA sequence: TGTGCCAGCAGCCAAACCCGTACAGGGGGTGCGAACACTGAAGCTTTCTTT. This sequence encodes CASSQTRTGGANTEAFF.

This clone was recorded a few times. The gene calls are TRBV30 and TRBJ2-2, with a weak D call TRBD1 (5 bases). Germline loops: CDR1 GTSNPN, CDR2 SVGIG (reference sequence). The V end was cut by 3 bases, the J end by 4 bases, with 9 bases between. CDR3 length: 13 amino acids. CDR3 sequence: CAWRETVTGELFF. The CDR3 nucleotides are TGTGCCTGGAGAGAGACAGTCACCGGGGAGCTGTTTTTT.

The CDR3 spells CASMSLLARSGYEQYF. The CDR3 DNA reads TGTGCCAGCATGTCACTATTAGCGCGAAGTGGGTACGAGCAGTACTTC. V and J are TRBV27 and TRBJ2-7; weak D call: TRBD2 (5 bases). There are 16 residues in the CDR3. Germline CDR1 and CDR2: MNHEY and SMNVEV (reference sequence). Trimming cost V 7 bases and J 4 bases, with 23 bases left between them.

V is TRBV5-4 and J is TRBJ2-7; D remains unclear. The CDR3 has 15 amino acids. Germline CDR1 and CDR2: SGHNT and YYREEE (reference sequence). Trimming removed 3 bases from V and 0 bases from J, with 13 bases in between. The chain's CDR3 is CASSSRKASSYEQYF. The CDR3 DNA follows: TGTGCCAGCAGCTCACGAAAGGCGAGCTCCTACGAGCAGTACTTC.

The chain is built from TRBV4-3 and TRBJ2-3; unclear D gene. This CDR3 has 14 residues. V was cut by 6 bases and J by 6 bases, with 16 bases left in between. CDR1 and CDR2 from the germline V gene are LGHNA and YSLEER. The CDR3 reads CASSPRSVGDTQYF. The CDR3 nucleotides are TGCGCCAGCAGTCCTCGAAGTGTGGGGGATACGCAGTATTTT.

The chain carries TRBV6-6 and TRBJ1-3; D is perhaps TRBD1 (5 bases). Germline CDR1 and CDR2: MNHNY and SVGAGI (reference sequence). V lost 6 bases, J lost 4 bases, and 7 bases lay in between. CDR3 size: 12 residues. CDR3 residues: CASRRQGNTIYF. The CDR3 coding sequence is TGTGCCAGCAGGCGACAGGGAAACACCATATATTTT.

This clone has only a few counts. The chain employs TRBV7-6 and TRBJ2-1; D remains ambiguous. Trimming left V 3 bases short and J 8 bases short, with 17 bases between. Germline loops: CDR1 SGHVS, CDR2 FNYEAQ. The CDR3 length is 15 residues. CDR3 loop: CASSFYDPRLDEQFF. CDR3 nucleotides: TGTGCCAGCAGCTTCTACGACCCCAGGTTGGATGAGCAGTTCTTC. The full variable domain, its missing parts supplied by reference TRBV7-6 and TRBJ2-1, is GAGVSQSPRYKVTKRGQDVALRCDPISGHVSLYWYRQALGQGPEFLTYFNYEAQQDKSGLPNDRFSAERPEGSISTLTIQRTEQRDSAMYRCASSFYDPRLDEQFFGPGTRLTVL.

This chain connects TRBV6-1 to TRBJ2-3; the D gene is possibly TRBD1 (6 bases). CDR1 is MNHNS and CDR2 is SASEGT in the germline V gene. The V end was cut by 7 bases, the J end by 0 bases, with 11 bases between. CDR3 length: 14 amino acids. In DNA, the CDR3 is TGTGCCAGCACCTTAGGACAGAGCACAGATACGCAGTATTTT. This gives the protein CASTLGQSTDTQYF.

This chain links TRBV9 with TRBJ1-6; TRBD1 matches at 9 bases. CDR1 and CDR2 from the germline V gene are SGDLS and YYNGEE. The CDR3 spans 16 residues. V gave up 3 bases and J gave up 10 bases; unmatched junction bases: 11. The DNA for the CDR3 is TGTGCCAGCAGCGCCGGGACAGGGAATGCGAACTCACCCCTCCACTTT. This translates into CASSAGTGNANSPLHF.

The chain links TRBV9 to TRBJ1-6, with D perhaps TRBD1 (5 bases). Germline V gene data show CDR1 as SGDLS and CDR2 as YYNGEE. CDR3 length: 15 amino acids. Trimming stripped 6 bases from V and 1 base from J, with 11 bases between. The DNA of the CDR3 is TGTGCCAGCAACGTCCGGGGGTCCTATAATTCACCCCTCCACTTT. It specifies CASNVRGSYNSPLHF.

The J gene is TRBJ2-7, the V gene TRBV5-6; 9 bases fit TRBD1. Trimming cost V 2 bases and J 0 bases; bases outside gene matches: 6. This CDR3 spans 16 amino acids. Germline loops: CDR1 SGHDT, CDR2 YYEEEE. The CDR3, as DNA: TGTGCCAGCAGCTTCCGCGGGACAGGGACCTCCTACGAGCAGTACTTC. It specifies CASSFRGTGTSYEQYF.

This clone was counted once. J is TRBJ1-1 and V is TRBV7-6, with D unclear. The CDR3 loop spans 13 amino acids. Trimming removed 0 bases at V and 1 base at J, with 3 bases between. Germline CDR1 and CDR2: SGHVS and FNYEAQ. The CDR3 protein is CASSLAENTEAFF. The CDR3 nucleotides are TGTGCCAGCAGCTTAGCGGAGAACACTGAAGCTTTCTTT.

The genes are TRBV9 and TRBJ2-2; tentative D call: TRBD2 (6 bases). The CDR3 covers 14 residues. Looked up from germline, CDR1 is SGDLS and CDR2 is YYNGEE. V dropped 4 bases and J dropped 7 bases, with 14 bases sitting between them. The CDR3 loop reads CASSPTTEGGELFF. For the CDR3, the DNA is TGTGCCAGCAGCCCAACGACGGAGGGCGGGGAGCTGTTTTTT.

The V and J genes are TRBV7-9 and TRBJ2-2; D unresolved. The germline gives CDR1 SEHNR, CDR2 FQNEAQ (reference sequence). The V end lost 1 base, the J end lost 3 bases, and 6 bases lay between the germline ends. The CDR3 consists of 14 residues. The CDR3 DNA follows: TGTGCCAGCAGCTTAGAGGTATACACCGGGGAGCTGTTTTTT. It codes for CASSLEVYTGELFF.

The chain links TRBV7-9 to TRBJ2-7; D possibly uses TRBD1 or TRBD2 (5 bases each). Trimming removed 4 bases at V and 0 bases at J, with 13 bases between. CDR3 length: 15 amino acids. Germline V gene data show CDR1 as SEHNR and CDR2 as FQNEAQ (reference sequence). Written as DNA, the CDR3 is TGTGCCAGCAGCTCCCGCTTGGGGGACTCCTACGAGCAGTACTTC. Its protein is CASSSRLGDSYEQYF. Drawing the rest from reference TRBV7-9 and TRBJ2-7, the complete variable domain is DTGVSQNPRHKITKRGQNVTFRCDPISEHNRLYWYRQTLGQGPEFLTYFQNEAQLEKSRLLSDRFSAERPKGSFSTLEIQRTEQGDSAMYLCASSSRLGDSYEQYFGPGTRLTVT.

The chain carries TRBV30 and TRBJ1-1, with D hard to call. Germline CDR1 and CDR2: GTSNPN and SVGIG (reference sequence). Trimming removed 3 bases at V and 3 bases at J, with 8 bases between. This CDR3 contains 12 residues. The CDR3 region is CAWRGVHTEAFF. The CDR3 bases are TGTGCCTGGAGGGGTGTTCACACTGAAGCTTTCTTT.

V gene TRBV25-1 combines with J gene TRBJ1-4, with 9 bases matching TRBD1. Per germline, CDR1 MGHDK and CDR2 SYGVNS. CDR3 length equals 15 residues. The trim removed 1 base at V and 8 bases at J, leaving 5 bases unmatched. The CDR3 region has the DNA TGTGCCAGCAGTGAATTGGGGACAGGGAGGGAAAAACTGTTTTTT. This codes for CASSELGTGREKLFF.

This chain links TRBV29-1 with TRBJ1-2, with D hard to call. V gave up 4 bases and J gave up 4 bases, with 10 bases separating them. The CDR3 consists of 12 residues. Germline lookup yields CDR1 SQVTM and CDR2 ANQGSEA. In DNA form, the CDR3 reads TGCAGCGTTGCCCGGGTCTCCTATGGCTACACCTTC. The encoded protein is CSVARVSYGYTF.

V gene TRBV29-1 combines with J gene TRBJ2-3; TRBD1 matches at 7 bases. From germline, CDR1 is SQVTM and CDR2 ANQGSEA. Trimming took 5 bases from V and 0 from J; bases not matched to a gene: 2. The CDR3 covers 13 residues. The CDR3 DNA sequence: TGCAGCGTTACAGGGGCAAGCACAGATACGCAGTATTTT. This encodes CSVTGASTDTQYF.

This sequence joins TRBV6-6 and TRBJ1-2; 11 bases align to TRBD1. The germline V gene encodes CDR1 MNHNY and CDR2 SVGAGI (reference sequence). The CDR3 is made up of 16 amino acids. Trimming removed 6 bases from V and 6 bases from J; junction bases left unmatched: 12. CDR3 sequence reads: CASSNPPGQGEDGYTF. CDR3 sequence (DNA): TGTGCCAGCAGCAACCCACCGGGACAGGGGGAGGATGGCTACACCTTC.

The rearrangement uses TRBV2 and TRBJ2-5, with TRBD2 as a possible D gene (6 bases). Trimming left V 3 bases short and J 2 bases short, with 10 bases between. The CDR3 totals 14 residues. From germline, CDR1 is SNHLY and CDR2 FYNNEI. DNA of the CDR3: TGTGCCAGCAGTGAGGTGGGGGGACAAGAGACCCAGTACTTC. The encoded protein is CASSEVGGQETQYF. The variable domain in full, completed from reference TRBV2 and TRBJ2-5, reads EPEVTQTPSHQVTQMGQEVILRCVPISNHLYFYWYRQILGQKVEFLVSFYNNEISEKSEIFDDQFSVERPDGSNFTLKIRSTKLEDSAMYFCASSEVGGQETQYFGPGTRLLVL.